This TCR beta chain was profiled in a study of OX40 agonist ivuxolimab in advanced cancers. Study-level information: Across the patients, intravenous ivuxolimab was delivered every 2 weeks at 0.01 to 10 mg/kg.

TCRdb's copy holds only in-frame clones and misses some; the assay was immunoSEQ multiplex PCR. The sample lists tens of thousands of clones; approximately 80% were seen once. Study conclusions and caveats: On average, CD8+ T cells had more expanded clones than CD4+. Among the least clonally expanded were partial responders at 0.1-3.0 mg/kg.

V was pared by 5 bases and J by 7 bases, with 5 bases of the junction left unmatched. The CDR3 runs to 13 residues. Per the germline V gene, CDR1 is SEHNR and CDR2 is FQNEAQ (reference sequence). This clone appeared many times. Its target is not known. The origin of this receptor is an adult with an advanced solid tumor such as melanoma, head and neck, liver or kidney cancer. The rearrangement links TRBV7-9 to TRBJ1-2; the match to TRBD1 covers 9 bases. Material: CD4+ or CD8+ T cells sorted from blood, obtained in a trial of the OX40 agonist ivuxolimab. The CDR3 nucleotides are TGTGCCAGCAGCCCGGACAGGGGAGGTGGCTACACCTTC. This encodes CASSPDRGGGYTF.